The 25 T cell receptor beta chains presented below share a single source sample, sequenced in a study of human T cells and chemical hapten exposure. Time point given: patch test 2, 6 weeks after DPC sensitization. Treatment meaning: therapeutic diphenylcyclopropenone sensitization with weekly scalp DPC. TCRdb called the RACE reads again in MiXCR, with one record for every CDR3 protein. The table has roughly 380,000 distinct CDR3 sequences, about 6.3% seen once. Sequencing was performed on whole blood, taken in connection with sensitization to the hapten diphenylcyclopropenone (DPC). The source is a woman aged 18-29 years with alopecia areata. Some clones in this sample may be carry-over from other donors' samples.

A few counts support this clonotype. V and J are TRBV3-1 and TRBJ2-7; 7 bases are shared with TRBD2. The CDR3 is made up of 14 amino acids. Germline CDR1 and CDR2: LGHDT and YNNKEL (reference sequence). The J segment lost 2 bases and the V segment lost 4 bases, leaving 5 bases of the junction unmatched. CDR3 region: CASSPGLLPYEQYF. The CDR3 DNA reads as TGTGCCAGCAGCCCGGGACTACTACCCTACGAGCAGTACTTC.

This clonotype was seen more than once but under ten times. The CDR3 bases are TGTGCCAGCAGATTCTCTGGGCTGACAGGGATGAACACTGAAGCTTTCTTT. Translating gives CASRFSGLTGMNTEAFF. The chain links TRBV6-2 or TRBV6-3 to TRBJ1-1; TRBD1 matches 7 bases. This CDR3 comprises 17 residues. J lost 0 bases, V lost 6 bases, and 13 bases had no gene match. From germline, CDR1 is MNHEY and CDR2 SVGEGT.

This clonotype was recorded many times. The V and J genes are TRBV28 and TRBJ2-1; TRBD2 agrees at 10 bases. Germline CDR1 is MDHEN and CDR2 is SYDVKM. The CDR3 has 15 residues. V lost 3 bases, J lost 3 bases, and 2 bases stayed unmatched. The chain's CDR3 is CASSFSSGGYNEQFF. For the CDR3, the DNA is TGTGCCAGCAGTTTCTCTAGCGGGGGCTACAATGAGCAGTTCTTC.

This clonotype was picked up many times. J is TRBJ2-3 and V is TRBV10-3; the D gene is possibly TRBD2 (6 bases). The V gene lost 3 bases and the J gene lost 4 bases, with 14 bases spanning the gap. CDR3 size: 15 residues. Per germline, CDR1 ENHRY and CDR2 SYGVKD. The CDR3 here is CAISEGIGGADTQYF. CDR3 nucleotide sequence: TGTGCCATCAGTGAAGGGATAGGCGGGGCAGATACGCAGTATTTT.

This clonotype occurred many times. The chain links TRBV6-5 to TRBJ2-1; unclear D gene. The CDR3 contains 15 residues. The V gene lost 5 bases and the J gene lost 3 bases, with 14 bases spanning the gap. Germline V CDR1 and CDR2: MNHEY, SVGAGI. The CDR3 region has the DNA TGTGCCAGCAGTACGCCGCGGACGGGCTACAATGAGCAGTTCTTC. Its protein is CASSTPRTGYNEQFF.

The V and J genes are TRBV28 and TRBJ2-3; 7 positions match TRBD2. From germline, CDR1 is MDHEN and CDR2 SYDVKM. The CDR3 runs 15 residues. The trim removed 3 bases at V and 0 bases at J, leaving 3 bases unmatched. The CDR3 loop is CASSFQRGSTDTQYF. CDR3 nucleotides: TGTGCCAGCAGTTTCCAGCGGGGCAGCACAGATACGCAGTATTTT.

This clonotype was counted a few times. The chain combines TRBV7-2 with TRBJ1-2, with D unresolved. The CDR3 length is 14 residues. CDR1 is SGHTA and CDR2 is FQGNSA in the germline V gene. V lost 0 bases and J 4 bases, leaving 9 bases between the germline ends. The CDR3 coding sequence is TGTGCCAGCAGCTTAGCGCGGGAGATCTATGGCTACACCTTC. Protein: CASSLAREIYGYTF.

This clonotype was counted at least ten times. The chain's CDR3 is CASSPAWTMGQPQHF. CDR3 coding DNA: TGTGCCAGCAGCCCTGCGTGGACCATGGGTCAGCCCCAGCATTTT. The chain is built from TRBV4-2 and TRBJ1-5, with no clear D. Germline V lookup: CDR1 LGHNA, CDR2 YNFKEQ. This CDR3 has 15 residues. Trimming removed 4 bases from V and 6 bases from J, with 16 bases in between.

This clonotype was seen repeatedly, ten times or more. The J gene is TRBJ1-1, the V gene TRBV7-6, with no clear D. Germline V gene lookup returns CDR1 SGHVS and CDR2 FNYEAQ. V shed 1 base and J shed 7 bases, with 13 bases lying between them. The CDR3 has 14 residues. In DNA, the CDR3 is TGTGCCAGCAGCTTAGTTCTGGAGGGAGATGAAGCTTTCTTT. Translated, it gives CASSLVLEGDEAFF.

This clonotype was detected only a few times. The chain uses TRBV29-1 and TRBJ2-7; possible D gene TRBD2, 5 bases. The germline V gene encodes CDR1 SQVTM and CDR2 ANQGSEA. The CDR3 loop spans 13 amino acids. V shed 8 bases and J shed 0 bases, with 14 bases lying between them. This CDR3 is CSTRRGDSYEQYF. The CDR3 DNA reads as TGCAGCACCCGCCGGGGAGACTCCTACGAGCAGTACTTC.

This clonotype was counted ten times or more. This chain's CDR3 is CASSLDRDEKLFF. The CDR3 DNA reads as TGTGCCAGCAGCTTAGATCGTGATGAAAAACTGTTTTTT. V usage is TRBV7-2 and J usage is TRBJ1-4, with D unclear. V shed 1 base and J shed 6 bases, with 6 bases lying between them. This CDR3 spans 13 amino acids. Germline-derived CDR1 and CDR2 are SGHTA and FQGNSA.

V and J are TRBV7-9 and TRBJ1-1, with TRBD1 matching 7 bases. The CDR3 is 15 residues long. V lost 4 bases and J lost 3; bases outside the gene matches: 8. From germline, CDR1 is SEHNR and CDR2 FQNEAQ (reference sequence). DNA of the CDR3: TGTGCCAGCAGCTCTCTTAGGGGGCGGGACACTGAAGCTTTCTTT. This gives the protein CASSSLRGRDTEAFF.

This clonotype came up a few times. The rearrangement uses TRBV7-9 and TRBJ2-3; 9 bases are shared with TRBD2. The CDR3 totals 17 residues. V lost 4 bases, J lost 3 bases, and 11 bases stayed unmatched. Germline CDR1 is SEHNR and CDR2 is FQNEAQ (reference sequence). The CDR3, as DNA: TGTGCCAGCAGCTCCCTAAGCGGGGGGCCTCTAACAGATACGCAGTATTTT. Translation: CASSSLSGGPLTDTQYF.

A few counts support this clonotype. The CDR3 nucleotides read TGTGCCAGCAGAGGACCTTGGGAGTCTAACTATGGCTACACCTTC. Amino acid sequence: CASRGPWESNYGYTF. The rearrangement joins TRBV27 to TRBJ1-2, with D uncertain. The V and J ends lost 6 bases and 0 bases respectively, with 14 bases between them. Germline CDR1 reads MNHEY; CDR2 reads SMNVEV (reference sequence). There are 15 residues in the CDR3.

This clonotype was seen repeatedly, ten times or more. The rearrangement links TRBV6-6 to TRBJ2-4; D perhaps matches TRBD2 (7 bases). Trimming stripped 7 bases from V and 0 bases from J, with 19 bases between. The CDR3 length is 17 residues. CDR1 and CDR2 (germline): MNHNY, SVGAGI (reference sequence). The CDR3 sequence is CASTQAGGLLAKNIQYF. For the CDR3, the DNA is TGTGCCAGCACCCAGGCCGGGGGGCTACTAGCCAAAAACATTCAGTACTTC.

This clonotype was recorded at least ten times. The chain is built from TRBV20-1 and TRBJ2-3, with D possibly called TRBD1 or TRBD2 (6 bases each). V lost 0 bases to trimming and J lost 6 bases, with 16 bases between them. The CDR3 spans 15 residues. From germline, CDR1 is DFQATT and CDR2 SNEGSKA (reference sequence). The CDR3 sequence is CSAREKGRGHDTQYF. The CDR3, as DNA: TGCAGTGCTAGAGAGAAGGGTCGGGGGCACGATACGCAGTATTTT.

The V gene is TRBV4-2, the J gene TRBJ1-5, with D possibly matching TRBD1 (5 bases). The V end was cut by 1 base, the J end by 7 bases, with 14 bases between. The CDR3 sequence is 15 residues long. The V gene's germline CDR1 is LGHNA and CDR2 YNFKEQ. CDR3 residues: CASSQGGRDGQPQHF. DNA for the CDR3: TGTGCCAGCAGCCAAGGTGGCAGGGATGGGCAGCCCCAGCATTTT.

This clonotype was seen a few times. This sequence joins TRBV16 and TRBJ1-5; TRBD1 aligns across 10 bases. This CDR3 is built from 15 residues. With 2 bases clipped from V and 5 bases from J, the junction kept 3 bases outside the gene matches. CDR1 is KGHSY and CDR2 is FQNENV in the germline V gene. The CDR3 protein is CASSQGGQGHQPQHF. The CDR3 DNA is TGTGCCAGCAGCCAAGGGGGACAGGGGCATCAGCCCCAGCATTTT.

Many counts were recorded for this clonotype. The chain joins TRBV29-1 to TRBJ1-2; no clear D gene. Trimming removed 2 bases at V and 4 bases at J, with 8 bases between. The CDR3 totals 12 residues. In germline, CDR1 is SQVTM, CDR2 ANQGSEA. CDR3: CSVELGAYGYTF. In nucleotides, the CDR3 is TGCAGCGTTGAACTGGGTGCCTATGGCTACACCTTC. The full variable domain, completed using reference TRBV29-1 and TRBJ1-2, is SAVISQKPSRDICQRGTSLTIQCQVDSQVTMMFWYRQQPGQSLTLIATANQGSEATYESGFVIDKFPISRPNLTFSTLTVSNMSPEDSSIYLCSVELGAYGYTFGSGTRLTVV.

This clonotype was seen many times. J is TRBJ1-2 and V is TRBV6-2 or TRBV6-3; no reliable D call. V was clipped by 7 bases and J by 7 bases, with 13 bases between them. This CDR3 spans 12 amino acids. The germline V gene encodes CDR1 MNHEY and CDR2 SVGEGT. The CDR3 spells CASNVPVRGYTF. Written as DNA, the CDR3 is TGTGCCAGCAATGTACCGGTACGTGGCTACACCTTC.

CDR3 DNA sequence: TGTGCCAGCAGCTTTTTAGCCGGGGTGGACTATGGCTACACCTTC. This sequence encodes CASSFLAGVDYGYTF. This chain joins TRBV7-2 and TRBJ1-2; D ambiguous. CDR1 SGHTA and CDR2 FQGNSA come from the germline V gene. Trimming left V 3 bases short and J 3 bases short, with 14 bases between. The CDR3 has 15 amino acids.

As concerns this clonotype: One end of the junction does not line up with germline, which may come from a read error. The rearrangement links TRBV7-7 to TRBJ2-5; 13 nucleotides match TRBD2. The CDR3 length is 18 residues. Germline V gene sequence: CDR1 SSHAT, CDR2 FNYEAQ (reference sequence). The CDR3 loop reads CASSLGLAGAFLQETQYF. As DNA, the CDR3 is TGTGCTAGCAGCTTAGGACTAGCGGGGGCCTTCCTCCAAGAGACCCAGTACTTC. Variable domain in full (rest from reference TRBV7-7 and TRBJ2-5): GAGVSQSPRYKVTKRGQDVTLRCDPISSHATLYWYQQALGQGPEFLTYFNYEAQPDKSGLPSDRFSAERPEGSISTLTIQRTEQRDSAMYRCASSLGLAGAFLQETQYFGPGTRLLVL.

The CDR3: CSASGYEQYF. DNA for the CDR3: TGCAGTGCTAGCGGGTACGAGCAGTACTTC. The chain employs TRBV20-1 and TRBJ2-7; D unresolved. Between the trimmed V and J ends, which lost 3 bases and 4 bases, there was a span of 4 bases. The CDR3 spans 10 residues. The V gene's germline CDR1 is DFQATT and CDR2 SNEGSKA (reference sequence).

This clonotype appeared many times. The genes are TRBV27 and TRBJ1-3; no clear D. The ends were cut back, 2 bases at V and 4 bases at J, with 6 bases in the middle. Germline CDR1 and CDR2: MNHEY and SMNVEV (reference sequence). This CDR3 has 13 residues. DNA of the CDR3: TGTGCCAGCAGTTTAACAGTCGGAAACACCATATATTTT. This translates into CASSLTVGNTIYF.

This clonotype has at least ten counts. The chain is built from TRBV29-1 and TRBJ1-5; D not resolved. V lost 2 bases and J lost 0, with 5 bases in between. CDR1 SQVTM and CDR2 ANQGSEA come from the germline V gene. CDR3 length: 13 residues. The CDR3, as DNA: TGCAGCGTTGAACAGGTTAGCAATCAGCCCCAGCATTTT. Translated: CSVEQVSNQPQHF.